This T cell receptor beta chain came from a study of cytomegalovirus exposure and HLA in healthy donors. In germline, CDR1 is MNHNS, CDR2 SASEGT. This CDR3 spans 15 amino acids. V shed 10 bases and J shed 4 bases, with 20 bases lying between them. The PCR ran on 60 Vbeta and 13 Jbeta primers. Here immunoSEQ multiplex PCR was the method, and the copy in TCRdb shows in-frame clones only, minus some. Its listing shows roughly 77,000 clones. The source material was PBMCs. This TCR derives from a female donor in good health and CMV-seropositive. V gene TRBV6-1 combines with J gene TRBJ1-5; D gene unclear. The CDR3 loop reads CATLTGPGGNQPQHF. CDR3 nucleotides: TGTGCCACCCTAACCGGCCCGGGCGGGAATCAGCCCCAGCATTTT.